These 18 T cell receptor beta chains were sequenced from one sample in a study of T-cell memory formation after mild COVID-19. TCRdb independently ran MiXCR on the 5' RACE reads; one entry per CDR3 protein. The sample has roughly 620,000 distinct CDR3 sequences, over 15% seen once. Sequencing was done on a sample of PBMCs or a T cell subset sorted from them (not recorded which). The receptors derive from an adult woman who had mild COVID-19 (a few samples of this study predate the infection). Cell type and time point are not known.

The chain combines TRBV5-1 with TRBJ2-1; possibly TRBD2 for D (7 bases). CDR3 size: 13 residues. Germline CDR1 is SGHRS and CDR2 is YFSETQ. The ends were cut back, 6 bases at V and 9 bases at J, with 16 bases in the middle. The chain's CDR3 is CASMSRGGAEQFF. The CDR3 nucleotides are TGCGCCAGCATGAGTCGAGGGGGGGCTGAGCAGTTCTTC.

The chain links TRBV12-3 or TRBV12-4 to TRBJ2-3, with 7 bases matching TRBD1. The length of the CDR3 is 13 residues. V shed 5 bases, J shed 8 bases, and the junction held 7 bases outside the gene matches. CDR3 residues: CASSPTGAGTQYF. The CDR3 region has the DNA TGTGCCAGCAGTCCAACAGGGGCGGGTACGCAGTATTTT.

The V call is TRBV7-2, the J call TRBJ2-5; 7 bases agree with TRBD2. The J segment lost 4 bases and the V segment lost 4 bases, leaving 6 bases of the junction unmatched. The CDR3 covers 14 residues. Per germline, CDR1 SGHTA and CDR2 FQGNSA. CDR3 DNA sequence: TGTGCCAGCAGCTCATGGGACTACCCAGAGACCCAGTACTTC. Translating it yields CASSSWDYPETQYF. Supplemented by reference TRBV7-2 and TRBJ2-5, the full variable domain reads GAGVSQSPSNKVTEKGKDVELRCDPISGHTALYWYRQSLGQGLEFLIYFQGNSAPDKSGLPSDRFSAERTGGSVSTLTIQRTQQEDSAVYLCASSSWDYPETQYFGPGTRLLVL.

This rearrangement joins TRBV28 to TRBJ2-1; 10 bases match TRBD1. The V and J ends lost 3 bases and 1 base, in that order; junction bases with no gene match: 9. The germline CDR1 and CDR2 sequences are MDHEN and SYDVKM. The CDR3 runs 18 residues. This CDR3 is CASSFPRTGGKSYNEQFF. The DNA of the CDR3 is TGTGCCAGCAGTTTTCCCCGGACAGGGGGTAAGTCCTACAATGAGCAGTTCTTC.

This clonotype was seen a handful of times. The J gene is TRBJ2-4, the V gene TRBV19; no clear D. The CDR3 extends over 13 amino acids. The germline V and J ends were trimmed by 7 bases and 1 base, with 8 bases remaining between them. Per germline, CDR1 LNHDA and CDR2 SQIVND (reference sequence). CDR3 in amino acids: CASKGEAKNIQYF. In DNA form, the CDR3 reads TGTGCCAGTAAAGGAGAGGCCAAAAACATTCAGTACTTC.

The chain is built from TRBV20-1 and TRBJ2-2, with D possibly matching TRBD1 (7 bases). The CDR3 contains 18 residues. In germline, CDR1 is DFQATT, CDR2 SNEGSKA (reference sequence). The ends were cut back, 3 bases at V and 0 bases at J, with 20 bases in the middle. CDR3 nucleotides: TGCAGTGCTAGCGGAGGGAGGACAGGATCCACGAACACCGGGGAGCTGTTTTTT. Encoded protein: CSASGGRTGSTNTGELFF.

This clonotype came up a few times. V is TRBV5-4 and J is TRBJ2-3; 11 bases match TRBD2. Germline CDR1 SGHNT, CDR2 YYREEE (reference sequence). The CDR3 length is 16 residues. The J segment lost 5 bases and the V segment lost 6 bases, leaving 11 bases of the junction unmatched. DNA of the CDR3: TGTGCCAGCATCTCGGGGACTAGCGGTCTAGGAGATACGCAGTATTTT. It specifies CASISGTSGLGDTQYF.

The V gene is TRBV27, the J gene TRBJ1-2; D unclear. The germline V gene encodes CDR1 MNHEY and CDR2 SMNVEV (reference sequence). Trimming left V 3 bases short and J 7 bases short, with 12 bases between. The CDR3 is 13 amino acids. The CDR3 spells CASSLTPIGGYTF. CDR3 DNA: TGTGCCAGCAGTTTGACTCCAATAGGTGGCTACACCTTC.

The chain links TRBV30 to TRBJ1-2; D gene ambiguous. Trimming removed 3 bases at V and 0 bases at J, with 11 bases between. This CDR3 contains 14 residues. Per the germline V gene, CDR1 is GTSNPN and CDR2 is SVGIG (reference sequence). The CDR3 sequence is CAWRNWRSNYGYTF. The CDR3, as DNA: TGTGCCTGGAGAAACTGGAGGTCTAACTATGGCTACACCTTC.

This clonotype was seen a handful of times. The chain carries TRBV4-2 and TRBJ2-1; 13 bases agree with TRBD2. J gave up 10 bases and V 1 base, and 7 bases lay outside the gene matches. Per the germline V gene, CDR1 is LGHNA and CDR2 is YNFKEQ. The CDR3 has 16 amino acids. CDR3 in amino acids: CASSQVGLAGADEQFF. The CDR3 DNA is TGTGCCAGCAGCCAAGTCGGACTAGCGGGGGCCGACGAGCAGTTCTTC.

Only a few counts were recorded for this clonotype. The rearrangement links TRBV7-8 to TRBJ2-1, with D maybe TRBD1 (5 bases). There are 14 residues in the CDR3. V shed 4 bases and J shed 8 bases, with 15 bases lying between them. Germline CDR1 reads SGHVS; CDR2 reads FQNEAQ. This chain's CDR3 is CASSSLRVLDEQFF. CDR3 nucleotide sequence: TGTGCCAGCAGCTCCCTCAGGGTATTGGATGAGCAGTTCTTC.

This clonotype showed up just a few times. J is TRBJ1-5 and V is TRBV20-1; TRBD1 agrees at 9 bases. CDR1 and CDR2 from the germline V gene are DFQATT and SNEGSKA (reference sequence). With V trimmed by 6 bases and J by 4 bases, 10 bases remained unmatched. The CDR3 is 15 residues long. CDR3 coding DNA: TGCAGTGCGCGGACAGGGGTTTTTGGGAATCAGCCCCAGCATTTT. Its protein is CSARTGVFGNQPQHF.

The V and J genes are TRBV27 and TRBJ2-7, with TRBD2 matching over 8 bases. In germline, CDR1 is MNHEY, CDR2 SMNVEV (reference sequence). With V trimmed by 3 bases and J by 2 bases, 3 bases remained unmatched. This CDR3 is 14 amino acids long. CDR3 residues: CASSLRGAAYEQYF. In nucleotides, the CDR3 is TGTGCCAGCAGTTTGCGGGGGGCGGCCTACGAGCAGTACTTC.

This sequence joins TRBV7-2 and TRBJ1-1; a weak D match, TRBD1 (5 bases). The CDR3 sequence is 14 residues long. V lost 5 bases, J lost 5 bases, and 15 bases lay in between. Germline V gene lookup returns CDR1 SGHTA and CDR2 FQGNSA. This chain's CDR3 is CASSPRGARTEAFF. CDR3 bases: TGTGCCAGCAGCCCCCGAGGGGCGAGGACTGAAGCTTTCTTT. Full variable domain (remainder filled in from reference TRBV7-2 and TRBJ1-1): GAGVSQSPSNKVTEKGKDVELRCDPISGHTALYWYRQSLGQGLEFLIYFQGNSAPDKSGLPSDRFSAERTGGSVSTLTIQRTQQEDSAVYLCASSPRGARTEAFFGQGTRLTVV.

This clonotype was detected once. The chain employs TRBV7-3 and TRBJ2-2, with 7 bases lining up with TRBD2. In germline, CDR1 is SGHTA, CDR2 FQGTGA. V lost 10 bases, J lost 8 bases, and 13 bases stayed unmatched. There are 14 residues in the CDR3. The CDR3, as DNA: TGTGCCACCCTTCCCTCCAGCGGGGCGGGGGAGCTGTTTTTT. It specifies CATLPSSGAGELFF.

Only a few counts were recorded for this clonotype. J is TRBJ1-1 and V is TRBV7-3; D possibly corresponds to TRBD1 (5 bases). The V and J ends lost 4 bases and 5 bases respectively, with 11 bases between them. The CDR3 extends over 13 amino acids. CDR1 is SGHTA and CDR2 is FQGTGA in the germline V gene. CDR3 amino acids: CASSYLGGTEAFF. The CDR3 nucleotides are TGTGCCAGCAGCTACCTCGGGGGGACTGAAGCTTTCTTT.

The CDR3 sequence is CASSIPGRENTEAFF. The DNA of the CDR3 is TGTGCCAGCAGCATCCCGGGACGGGAGAACACTGAAGCTTTCTTT. The chain couples TRBV7-6 to TRBJ1-1; D possibly corresponds to TRBD1 (5 bases). Germline assignment: CDR1 SGHVS and CDR2 FNYEAQ. V lost 5 bases and J lost 1, with 14 bases in between. CDR3 length: 15 amino acids.

The CDR3 sequence is CSARIDTDTQYF. DNA for the CDR3: TGCAGTGCTAGAATCGACACAGATACGCAGTATTTT. The chain has TRBV20-1 and TRBJ2-3, with D hard to call. V dropped 2 bases and J dropped 2 bases, with 5 bases sitting between them. This CDR3 is built from 12 residues. The germline gives CDR1 DFQATT, CDR2 SNEGSKA (reference sequence).